This is a list of T cell receptor beta chains from one sample in a study of T cells in localized non-small cell lung cancer. This table comes from immunoSEQ multiplex PCR, and its TCRdb copy is limited to in-frame clones, with some not included. The sample has around 26,000 clones; roughly 87% are singletons. This specimen consisted of peripheral blood, obtained before any cancer treatment. These receptors were obtained from a woman aged 35 to 69 with stage I lung adenocarcinoma. CDR3s include the opening cysteine and the closing phenylalanine or tryptophan.

cdr3_aa,v_call
CASSEGTAGTGELFF,TRBV25-1
CASRDVGTIRNTEAFF,TRBV2
CASSISGRRGLGADEQFF,TRBV19
CASSLEMGNTEAFF,TRBV5-4
CSPDYPLF,TRBV29-1
CASSLDLEEQFF,TRBV5-1
CASSSIFSGVNTEAFF,TRBV18
CASSPRGGSNSPLHF,TRBV7-2
CASSHAWDTGGETQYF,TRBV4-3
CSARGRSEAFF,TRBV20-1
CASSYSMGQNYGYTF,TRBV6-5
CASSPRTSSYTF,TRBV7-9
CASSPGLAGPGSYEQYF,TRBV11-2
CASSPVPGGNTEAFF,TRBV4-1
CASRLSGGSSGTEAFF,TRBV19
CASRGDSETQYF,TRBV7-9